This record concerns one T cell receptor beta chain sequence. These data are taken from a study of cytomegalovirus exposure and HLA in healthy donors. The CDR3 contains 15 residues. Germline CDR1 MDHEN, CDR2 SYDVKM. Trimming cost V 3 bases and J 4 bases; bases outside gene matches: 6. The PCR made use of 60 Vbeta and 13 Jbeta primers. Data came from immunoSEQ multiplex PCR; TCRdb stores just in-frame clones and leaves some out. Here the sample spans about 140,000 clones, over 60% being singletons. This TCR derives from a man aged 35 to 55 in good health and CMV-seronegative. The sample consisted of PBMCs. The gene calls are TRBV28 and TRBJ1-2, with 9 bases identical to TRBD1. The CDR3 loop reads CASSFTGQGSYGYTF. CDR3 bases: TGTGCCAGCAGTTTTACCGGACAGGGGAGCTATGGCTACACCTTC.